What follows are 32 T cell receptor beta chains derived from one specimen sequenced in a study of blood T cell repertoires in COVID-19. TCRdb's table, derived via immunoSEQ multiplex PCR, lists solely in-frame clones and lacks some. Here the sample spans about 140,000 clones, 82% being singletons. Sequenced sample: peripheral blood. The source of these receptors is a woman over 75 with acute or convalescent COVID-19.

The chain combines TRBV6-5 with TRBJ2-1; TRBD1 agrees at 10 bases. V shed 5 bases, J shed 8 bases, and the junction held 6 bases outside the gene matches. Per germline, CDR1 MNHEY and CDR2 SVGAGI. This CDR3 spans 14 amino acids. CDR3 residues: CASSRGTGVDEQFF. The CDR3, as DNA: TGTGCCAGCAGTCGCGGGACAGGGGTCGATGAGCAGTTCTTC.

This chain joins TRBV5-1 and TRBJ1-5, with D possibly matching TRBD1 (6 bases). V was cut by 4 bases and J by 1 base, with 15 bases left in between. CDR3 length: 16 residues. Germline assignment: CDR1 SGHRS and CDR2 YFSETQ. The CDR3 coding sequence is TGCGCCAGCAGCCAAACAGGGAGAGGAAGCAATCAGCCCCAGCATTTT. Its translation: CASSQTGRGSNQPQHF.

The chain links TRBV10-1 to TRBJ1-5; 10 nucleotides align to TRBD1. The CDR3 covers 15 residues. With 6 bases clipped from V and 4 bases from J, the junction kept 6 bases outside the gene matches. Per germline, CDR1 WNHNN and CDR2 SYGVQD (reference sequence). This CDR3 is CASSTGQGENQPQHF. The CDR3 region has the DNA TGCGCCAGCAGCACTGGACAGGGGGAAAATCAGCCCCAGCATTTT.

This chain connects TRBV9 to TRBJ1-1; TRBD1 matches at 10 bases. V was clipped by 2 bases and J by 5 bases; unmatched bases: 6. Germline CDR1 SGDLS, CDR2 YYNGEE. This CDR3 is 15 amino acids long. CDR3 bases: TGTGCCAGCAGCGTTCGACAGGGGGCAGGTACTGAAGCTTTCTTT. Its translation is CASSVRQGAGTEAFF.

This clone showed up many times. This chain connects TRBV11-1 to TRBJ1-1; 7 bases are a match to TRBD1. This CDR3 has 15 residues. The ends lost 4 bases at V and 7 bases at J; junction bases unmatched: 12. CDR1 and CDR2 from the germline V gene are SGHAT and FQDESV (reference sequence). This CDR3 reads CASSYQPSTGIEAFF. The CDR3 DNA reads as TGTGCCAGCAGCTACCAGCCTTCGACAGGGATTGAAGCTTTCTTT.

Ten or more counts support this clone. V and J are TRBV7-9 and TRBJ2-5; D perhaps matches TRBD1 (7 bases). This CDR3 contains 14 residues. The germline gives CDR1 SEHNR, CDR2 FQNEAQ (reference sequence). V lost 6 bases to trimming and J lost 4 bases, with 15 bases between them. CDR3 in DNA: TGTGCCAGCAGACGAGGAGGGGGCCGAGAGACCCAGTACTTC. Translated: CASRRGGGRETQYF. Looking up the rest from reference TRBV7-9 and TRBJ2-5 gives the full variable domain: DTGVSQNPRHKITKRGQNVTFRCDPISEHNRLYWYRQTLGQGPEFLTYFQNEAQLEKSRLLSDRFSAERPKGSFSTLEIQRTEQGDSAMYLCASRRGGGRETQYFGPGTRLLVL.

The V and J genes are TRBV2 and TRBJ1-6; perhaps TRBD1 as D (6 bases). Between the trimmed V and J ends, which lost 4 bases and 6 bases, there was a span of 13 bases. CDR1 is SNHLY, CDR2 FYNNEI, per germline. The CDR3 covers 15 residues. The CDR3 spells CASSVQGVGNSPLHF. CDR3 nucleotides: TGTGCCAGCAGTGTACAGGGCGTTGGTAATTCACCCCTCCACTTT. The full variable domain, with the rest looked up from reference TRBV2 and TRBJ1-6, is EPEVTQTPSHQVTQMGQEVILRCVPISNHLYFYWYRQILGQKVEFLVSFYNNEISEKSEIFDDQFSVERPDGSNFTLKIRSTKLEDSAMYFCASSVQGVGNSPLHFGNGTRLTVT.

This clone came up a few times. V gene TRBV27 combines with J gene TRBJ2-5, with 10 positions matching TRBD2. The trim removed 1 base at V and 4 bases at J, leaving 6 bases unmatched. Germline values: CDR1 MNHEY, CDR2 SMNVEV (reference sequence). The CDR3 spans 16 residues. The CDR3, as DNA: TGTGCCAGCAGTTTATGGGGGCTAGCGGGAGCAGAGACCCAGTACTTC. Translating it yields CASSLWGLAGAETQYF.

This clone was detected a few times. The chain recombines TRBV5-6 with TRBJ1-2; tentative D call: TRBD1 (5 bases). Trimming took 0 bases from V and 2 from J, leaving 14 bases between them. The V gene's germline CDR1 is SGHDT and CDR2 YYEEEE. The CDR3 consists of 16 residues. In DNA form, the CDR3 reads TGTGCCAGCAGCTTGGTTACCAGGGATTCCAACTATGGCTACACCTTC. The encoded protein is CASSLVTRDSNYGYTF.

This rearrangement joins TRBV2 to TRBJ1-3, with a weak D call TRBD1 (5 bases). Per the germline V gene, CDR1 is SNHLY and CDR2 is FYNNEI. CDR3 length: 15 residues. Deletions cut 4 bases from V and 2 bases from J, with 12 bases between. The DNA for the CDR3 is TGTGCCAGCAGTGGGGGCGGATTCGCTGGAAACACCATATATTTT. Amino acid sequence: CASSGGGFAGNTIYF.

This rearrangement joins TRBV27 to TRBJ2-5; possibly TRBD2 for D (5 bases). Germline V gives CDR1 MNHEY, CDR2 SMNVEV (reference sequence). This CDR3 has 14 amino acids. The ends were cut back, 6 bases at V and 3 bases at J, with 14 bases in the middle. The CDR3 sequence is CASSRTFYEETQYF. The CDR3 DNA follows: TGTGCCAGCAGCCGGACTTTCTATGAAGAGACCCAGTACTTC.

This sequence joins TRBV19 and TRBJ1-2, with D possibly being TRBD1 (6 bases). This CDR3 has 14 residues. In germline, CDR1 is LNHDA, CDR2 SQIVND (reference sequence). Trimming took off 4 bases at V and 6 bases at J, with 15 bases between the two ends. CDR3 DNA sequence: TGTGCCAGTAGTACCCCGGGAGGGGGACATGGCTACACCTTC. This encodes CASSTPGGGHGYTF.

This chain uses TRBV2 with TRBJ2-7; 7 bases agree with TRBD2. The CDR3 loop spans 15 amino acids. The germline gives CDR1 SNHLY, CDR2 FYNNEI. J gave up 2 bases and V 7 bases, and 11 bases lay outside the gene matches. The CDR3 is CASKTLGGTAYEQYF. The DNA for the CDR3 is TGTGCCAGCAAGACCCTGGGGGGGACTGCCTACGAGCAGTACTTC.

This clone was recorded only once. The rearrangement joins TRBV6-5 to TRBJ2-1; D is uncertain. The germline V gene has CDR1 MNHEY and CDR2 SVGAGI. Trimming pared 0 bases from V and 10 bases from J, leaving 7 bases between. The CDR3 has 12 residues. The CDR3 sequence: CASSYSPGEQFF. The CDR3 nucleotides read TGTGCCAGCAGTTACTCTCCAGGCGAGCAGTTCTTC.

This clone showed up just a few times. This sequence joins TRBV19 and TRBJ1-5, with 9 bases matching TRBD1. The CDR3 extends over 19 amino acids. Trimming removed 3 bases from V and 0 bases from J; junction bases left unmatched: 12. Germline V gene lookup returns CDR1 LNHDA and CDR2 SQIVND (reference sequence). The CDR3 here is CASSIIGTGPEYSNQPQHF. CDR3 nucleotide sequence: TGTGCCAGTAGTATTATTGGGACAGGGCCGGAGTATAGCAATCAGCCCCAGCATTTT.

V gene TRBV19 combines with J gene TRBJ2-1; 9 bases match TRBD2. The V gene's germline CDR1 is LNHDA and CDR2 SQIVND (reference sequence). Losses at the gene ends were 1 base for V and 8 bases for J; bases not matched to a gene: 6. This CDR3 spans 15 amino acids. The CDR3 DNA follows: TGTGCCAGTAGTATAGCCCTAGCGGGAATGGATGAGCAGTTCTTC. Encoded protein: CASSIALAGMDEQFF.

The chain employs TRBV7-9 and TRBJ1-4, with D possibly matching TRBD1 (5 bases). The CDR3 contains 13 residues. CDR1 SEHNR and CDR2 FQNEAQ come from the germline V gene (reference sequence). The V and J ends lost 3 bases and 6 bases respectively, with 8 bases between them. As DNA, the CDR3 is TGTGCCAGCAGCTTCCTGGGGCATGAAAAACTGTTTTTT. As protein: CASSFLGHEKLFF.

This chain uses TRBV5-6 with TRBJ2-3; the match to TRBD2 covers 8 bases. The germline gives CDR1 SGHDT, CDR2 YYEEEE. Trimming at V came to 5 bases and at J to 8 bases, leaving 10 bases not matched to a gene. The length of the CDR3 is 14 residues. The CDR3 bases are TGTGCCAGCAGGTGGACCGGGGGGGCCGGTACGCAGTATTTT. Translation gives CASRWTGGAGTQYF.

The genes are TRBV19 and TRBJ2-5, with a tentative D call TRBD1 (5 bases). The ends were cut back, 6 bases at V and 4 bases at J, with 15 bases in the middle. The germline V gene has CDR1 LNHDA and CDR2 SQIVND (reference sequence). CDR3 length: 14 residues. The CDR3 DNA reads TGTGCCAGTAGAGGGGCCAGGAGTGGAGAGACCCAGTACTTC. Translating it yields CASRGARSGETQYF.

This clone has a handful of counts. The chain has TRBV30 and TRBJ1-6, with D tentatively TRBD1 (5 bases). V was shortened by 1 base and J by 0 bases, with 13 bases between the two germline ends. Germline CDR1 and CDR2: GTSNPN and SVGIG (reference sequence). This CDR3 is 17 amino acids long. CDR3 sequence (DNA): TGTGCCTGGAGTGGGGAGGACACGAGCTCCTATAATTCACCCCTCCACTTT. It codes for CAWSGEDTSSYNSPLHF.

This clone occurred once. The V gene is TRBV4-1, the J gene TRBJ2-1; D is possibly TRBD2 (6 bases). Looked up from germline, CDR1 is MGHRA and CDR2 is YSYEKL. Trimming removed 4 bases at V and 4 bases at J, with 14 bases between. CDR3 length equals 15 residues. CDR3 in DNA: TGCGCCAGCAGCCTTATAGCGGACGATTACAATGAGCAGTTCTTC. Translating it yields CASSLIADDYNEQFF.

The chain recombines TRBV6-5 with TRBJ2-5, with no clear D. CDR3 length equals 13 residues. The V end was cut by 6 bases, the J end by 0 bases, with 8 bases between. In germline, CDR1 is MNHEY, CDR2 SVGAGI. DNA for the CDR3: TGTGCCAGCAGGCGAGGAAACCAAGAGACCCAGTACTTC. Its translation is CASRRGNQETQYF.

This clone appeared once. The chain carries TRBV9 and TRBJ2-4; a possible D gene is TRBD2 (5 bases). There are 15 residues in the CDR3. V was pared by 0 bases and J by 7 bases, with 14 bases between. Germline CDR1 reads SGDLS; CDR2 reads YYNGEE. As DNA, the CDR3 is TGTGCCAGCAGCGTAGATCGGGGAACGGTGAACATTCAGTACTTC. It specifies CASSVDRGTVNIQYF.

The chain couples TRBV2 to TRBJ2-5; 7 nucleotides align to TRBD2. V shed 6 bases, J shed 1 base, and the junction held 26 bases outside the gene matches. CDR1 is SNHLY, CDR2 FYNNEI, per germline. There are 21 residues in the CDR3. CDR3 in amino acids: CASSLQSGGFSFRKFQETQYF. CDR3 sequence (DNA): TGTGCCAGCAGCCTGCAGTCGGGGGGATTCAGCTTTCGTAAATTCCAAGAGACCCAGTACTTC.

This chain joins TRBV9 and TRBJ1-1; no reliable D call. This CDR3 region has 13 residues. Trimming stripped 3 bases from V and 0 bases from J, with 6 bases between. Germline CDR1 SGDLS, CDR2 YYNGEE. The CDR3, as DNA: TGTGCCAGCAGCGCGGTGGTGAACACTGAAGCTTTCTTT. It codes for CASSAVVNTEAFF. The whole variable domain, remainder taken from reference TRBV9 and TRBJ1-1, is DSGVTQTPKHLITATGQRVTLRCSPRSGDLSVYWYQQSLDQGLQFLIQYYNGEERAKGNILERFSAQQFPDLHSELNLSSLELGDSALYFCASSAVVNTEAFFGQGTRLTVV.

The genes are TRBV15 and TRBJ1-1, with D uncertain. In germline, CDR1 is LNHNV, CDR2 YYDKDF (reference sequence). V was shortened by 5 bases and J by 1 base, with 14 bases between the two germline ends. This CDR3 is 15 amino acids long. The CDR3: CATSGLPLRNTEAFF. In DNA form, the CDR3 reads TGTGCCACCAGCGGTCTGCCTCTTAGGAACACTGAAGCTTTCTTT.

The chain recombines TRBV5-4 with TRBJ2-7; unclear D gene. Per the germline V gene, CDR1 is SGHNT and CDR2 is YYREEE (reference sequence). Trimming removed 1 base from V and 5 bases from J, with 4 bases in between. The CDR3 runs to 11 residues. The CDR3 DNA reads as TGTGCCAGCAGCTTGTTAAACGAGCAGTACTTC. Encoded protein: CASSLLNEQYF. Drawing the rest from reference TRBV5-4 and TRBJ2-7, the complete variable domain is ETGVTQSPTHLIKTRGQQVTLRCSSQSGHNTVSWYQQALGQGPQFIFQYYREEENGRGNFPPRFSGLQFPNYSSELNVNALELDDSALYLCASSLLNEQYFGPGTRLTVT.

This clone came up a few times. V gene TRBV15 combines with J gene TRBJ1-2, with TRBD1 matching over 9 bases. Germline V lookup: CDR1 LNHNV, CDR2 YYDKDF (reference sequence). J gave up 4 bases and V 3 bases, and 3 bases lay outside the gene matches. The CDR3 has 14 residues. The CDR3, as DNA: TGTGCCACCAGCAGGGGACAGGGACCCTATGGCTACACCTTC. This gives the protein CATSRGQGPYGYTF. The whole variable domain, remainder taken from reference TRBV15 and TRBJ1-2, is DAMVIQNPRYQVTQFGKPVTLSCSQTLNHNVMYWYQQKSSQAPKLLFHYYDKDFNNEADTPDNFQSRRPNTSFCFLDIRSPGLGDTAMYLCATSRGQGPYGYTFGSGTRLTVV.

The chain has TRBV6-4 and TRBJ2-5, with 10 bases that match TRBD2. Unmatched junction bases numbered 10, after V lost 8 bases and J lost 4 bases. Germline V gene sequence: CDR1 MRHNA, CDR2 SNTAGT. This CDR3 contains 15 residues. CDR3 region: CASRTSGKWVETQYF. For the CDR3, the DNA is TGTGCCAGCCGGACTAGCGGTAAGTGGGTAGAGACCCAGTACTTC.

The chain joins TRBV4-1 to TRBJ1-4; D remains ambiguous. The V end was cut by 3 bases, the J end by 0 bases, with 11 bases between. The germline gives CDR1 MGHRA, CDR2 YSYEKL. CDR3 length: 16 amino acids. CDR3 nucleotides: TGCGCCAGCAGCCATAGCCCTTCGGCAACTAATGAAAAACTGTTTTTT. It encodes CASSHSPSATNEKLFF.

This chain uses TRBV2 with TRBJ2-5, with TRBD1 identical over 7 bases. Germline CDR1 reads SNHLY; CDR2 reads FYNNEI. The CDR3 contains 15 residues. V was clipped by 7 bases and J by 4 bases; unmatched bases: 12. CDR3 amino acids: CASTPFDRVGETQYF. CDR3 DNA sequence: TGTGCCAGCACCCCCTTCGACAGGGTGGGAGAGACCCAGTACTTC.

The chain joins TRBV18 to TRBJ1-1; D call uncertain. With 5 bases removed from V and 0 bases from J, the gap between germline ends came to 7 bases. Germline V gives CDR1 KGHSH, CDR2 LQKENI. The CDR3 spans 13 residues. The CDR3 DNA reads TGTGCCAGCTCAGCGGGCCTGAACACTGAAGCTTTCTTT. Its translation is CASSAGLNTEAFF. Based on the CDR3 plus reference TRBV18 and TRBJ1-1, the full variable domain is NAGVMQNPRHLVRRRGQEARLRCSPMKGHSHVYWYRQLPEEGLKFMVYLQKENIIDESGMPKERFSAEFPKEGPSILRIQQVVRGDSAAYFCASSAGLNTEAFFGQGTRLTVV.